This T cell receptor beta chain is drawn from a study of T cell responses to AZD1222 COVID-19 vaccine. Study outcomes and limitations: In a largely white British group with more females than males, clonal diversity was possibly underestimated. Of spike-specific TCRs, nearly half reportedly target regions left unmutated in variants. The CD4 TCRs associated with vaccination extended across spike and predominated at 160-218 and 743-854. Spike-specific TCR breadth rose after two AZD1222 doses, and depth rose as well.

A note on this clone: What it binds is unknown.

Clones were sequenced by immunoSEQ multiplex PCR, and TCRdb holds only the in-frame ones, with some missing. The sample carries 100,000 to 150,000 clones, more than 75% recorded once. This CDR3 has 19 amino acids. Germline CDR1 is SGHDT and CDR2 is YYEEEE. Trimming cost V 1 base and J 7 bases, with 24 bases left between them. This TCR derives from an adult who received the AZD1222 COVID-19 vaccine. The material sequenced was peripheral blood, taken 28 days after the second AZD1222 dose. The chain combines TRBV5-6 with TRBJ1-6; unclear D gene. Here the CDR3 DNA reads TGTGCCAGCAGCTTGTCTCCGGGCTTGGGTGTCATTATCAATTCACCCCTCCACTTT. This codes for CASSLSPGLGVIINSPLHF.